The next 28 T cell receptor beta chains were all read from a single sample in a study of response to subunit inactivated influenza vaccine. TCRdb used MiXCR to reprocess the RT-PCR reads, holding one entry per CDR3 protein. The sample has a few hundred thousand distinct CDR3 sequences, around 7.7% seen once. The sample was PBMCs from blood, taken roughly 24 months after vaccination. These receptors were obtained from a man between 50 and 70 years old who received an inactivated influenza vaccine.

V is TRBV6-1 and J is TRBJ2-7, with D possibly called TRBD1 or TRBD2 (5 bases each). Trimming removed 6 bases at V and 5 bases at J, with 8 bases between. This CDR3 has 11 residues. Germline values: CDR1 MNHNS, CDR2 SASEGT. Here the CDR3 reads CASSWDDEQYF. The CDR3 DNA is TGTGCCAGCAGCTGGGACGACGAGCAGTACTTC.

Here the CDR3 DNA reads TGTGCCACCAGCAGTTCTGGGGGCATGGAGACCCAGTACTTC. Protein product: CATSSSGGMETQYF. V is TRBV15 and J is TRBJ2-5; D perhaps matches TRBD1 (6 bases). Germline V lookup: CDR1 LNHNV, CDR2 YYDKDF (reference sequence). This CDR3 has 14 residues. Trimming took off 3 bases at V and 5 bases at J, with 13 bases between the two ends. The whole variable domain, remainder taken from reference TRBV15 and TRBJ2-5, is DAMVIQNPRYQVTQFGKPVTLSCSQTLNHNVMYWYQQKSSQAPKLLFHYYDKDFNNEADTPDNFQSRRPNTSFCFLDIRSPGLGDTAMYLCATSSSGGMETQYFGPGTRLLVL.

This clonotype was detected ten times or more. The V and J genes are TRBV7-9 and TRBJ2-5, with 9 bases matching TRBD1. With 7 bases clipped from V and 1 base from J, the junction kept 7 bases outside the gene matches. CDR1 and CDR2 (germline): SEHNR, FQNEAQ (reference sequence). The CDR3 spans 15 residues. CDR3 DNA: TGTGCCAGCACCGACGGGACAGGGTTCCAAGAGACCCAGTACTTC. Protein sequence: CASTDGTGFQETQYF.

The chain has TRBV6-2 or TRBV6-3 and TRBJ1-2; D is possibly TRBD1 (6 bases). The V and J ends lost 7 bases and 2 bases respectively, with 23 bases between them. Germline assignment: CDR1 MNHEY and CDR2 SVGEGT. CDR3 length: 17 amino acids. The CDR3, as DNA: TGTGCCAGCAAAGGTCGACAGGAGCCCACTGGCAACTATGGCTACACCTTC. Encoded protein: CASKGRQEPTGNYGYTF.

This chain uses TRBV7-9 with TRBJ2-5; D is perhaps TRBD1 or TRBD2 (6 bases each). Trimming left V 3 bases short and J 5 bases short, with 19 bases between. The CDR3 contains 16 residues. Germline V lookup: CDR1 SEHNR, CDR2 FQNEAQ (reference sequence). The CDR3, as DNA: TGTGCCAGCAGCTTGGCTGGAGGGGGTCAGGGGGAGACCCAGTACTTC. It yields the protein CASSLAGGGQGETQYF. The complete variable domain, with remaining parts taken from reference TRBV7-9 and TRBJ2-5, reads DTGVSQNPRHKITKRGQNVTFRCDPISEHNRLYWYRQTLGQGPEFLTYFQNEAQLEKSRLLSDRFSAERPKGSFSTLEIQRTEQGDSAMYLCASSLAGGGQGETQYFGPGTRLLVL.

Only a few counts were recorded for this clonotype. CDR3 sequence (DNA): TGTGCCAGCAGCGGGACCGCGAGCTCCTACGAGCAGTACTTC. As protein: CASSGTASSYEQYF. This chain connects TRBV6-1 to TRBJ2-7; D assignment may be TRBD1 or TRBD2 (5 bases each). The CDR3 length is 14 residues. Deletions cut 6 bases from V and 0 bases from J, with 12 bases between. Germline V gene lookup returns CDR1 MNHNS and CDR2 SASEGT.

A few counts support this clonotype. This chain joins TRBV20-1 and TRBJ1-1; no clear D gene. The germline V and J ends were trimmed by 0 bases and 3 bases, with 17 bases remaining between them. Germline V gene data show CDR1 as DFQATT and CDR2 as SNEGSKA (reference sequence). CDR3 size: 16 residues. The CDR3 spells CSARDSRRALYTEAFF. The DNA of the CDR3 is TGCAGTGCTAGAGATTCCAGACGGGCCCTTTACACTGAAGCTTTCTTT.

The sample holds a few counts of this clonotype. The rearrangement links TRBV3-1 to TRBJ1-2; no clear D. The CDR3 has 15 amino acids. V was clipped by 0 bases and J by 8 bases, with 16 bases between them. CDR1 is LGHDT and CDR2 is YNNKEL in the germline V gene (reference sequence). The CDR3 DNA reads TGTGCCAGCAGCCAAGATTGGCGCGAGAGGCAAGGCTACACCTTC. Translated, it gives CASSQDWRERQGYTF.

Only a few counts were recorded for this clonotype. This chain joins TRBV10-3 and TRBJ2-1; the match to TRBD2 covers 12 bases. Germline CDR1 and CDR2: ENHRY and SYGVKD. There are 14 residues in the CDR3. V trimming: 9 bases; J trimming: 5 bases; junction bases outside the gene matches: 5. Here the CDR3 reads CAIRTSGNNNEQFF. In DNA form, the CDR3 reads TGTGCCATAAGGACTAGCGGGAATAACAATGAGCAGTTCTTC.

This clonotype came up a few times. The chain has TRBV7-9 and TRBJ1-4; 8 bases fit TRBD1. The J segment lost 10 bases and the V segment lost 5 bases, leaving 6 bases of the junction unmatched. This CDR3 comprises 13 residues. Per germline, CDR1 SEHNR and CDR2 FQNEAQ (reference sequence). In DNA form, the CDR3 reads TGTGCCAGCAGCCCCAAGGACAGGGCAAAACTGTTTTTT. Translation: CASSPKDRAKLFF.

V is TRBV12-3 or TRBV12-4 and J is TRBJ1-1; D remains ambiguous. CDR3 length: 14 residues. Trimming cost V 3 bases and J 2 bases, with 10 bases left between them. Here the CDR3 DNA reads TGTGCCAGCAGTTTGCTCTTACGTAACACTGAAGCTTTCTTT. Residues: CASSLLLRNTEAFF.

In this sample, this clonotype turned up a few times. The chain uses TRBV13 and TRBJ1-6, with no clear D. Trimming left V 4 bases short and J 7 bases short, with 17 bases between. CDR1 is PRHDT, CDR2 FYEKMQ, per germline (reference sequence). CDR3 length: 16 amino acids. CDR3 in DNA: TGTGCCAGCAGCTCGCAGGATTGGGGTCTAAATTCACCCCTCCACTTT. Amino acids: CASSSQDWGLNSPLHF. Variable domain in full (rest from reference TRBV13 and TRBJ1-6): AAGVIQSPRHLIKEKRETATLKCYPIPRHDTVYWYQQGPGQDPQFLISFYEKMQSDKGSIPDRFSAQQFSDYHSELNMSSLELGDSALYFCASSSQDWGLNSPLHFGNGTRLTVT.

This clonotype has more than one count but fewer than ten. V usage is TRBV11-1 and J usage is TRBJ2-2; D is unclear. Germline V CDR1 and CDR2: SGHAT, FQDESV (reference sequence). Trimming stripped 0 bases from V and 1 base from J, with 15 bases between. This CDR3 is 18 amino acids long. As DNA, the CDR3 is TGTGCCAGCAGCTTAGCTTTGACCACAAATCGGAACACCGGGGAGCTGTTTTTT. Its protein is CASSLALTTNRNTGELFF.

This clonotype was recorded a few times. V usage is TRBV7-3 and J usage is TRBJ2-3, with 8 bases identical to TRBD1. There are 13 residues in the CDR3. V was clipped by 8 bases and J by 4 bases; unmatched bases: 5. The germline V gene encodes CDR1 SGHTA and CDR2 FQGTGA. The CDR3 here is CASGQGRADTQYF. The CDR3 DNA reads TGTGCCAGCGGACAGGGAAGGGCAGATACGCAGTATTTT.

This clonotype turned up a few times. The V call is TRBV6-1, the J call TRBJ1-1; TRBD1 matches 7 bases. The CDR3 spans 16 residues. Germline-derived CDR1 and CDR2 are MNHNS and SASEGT. Trimming removed 6 bases from V and 5 bases from J; junction bases left unmatched: 15. The CDR3 reads CASSLQRPGGITEAFF. The CDR3 DNA reads as TGTGCCAGCAGCCTGCAGCGGCCAGGGGGAATTACTGAAGCTTTCTTT.

In this sample, this clonotype turned up a few times. The chain uses TRBV20-1 and TRBJ1-2, with 11 nucleotides matching TRBD1. V trimming: 0 bases; J trimming: 4 bases; junction bases outside the gene matches: 7. Germline assignment: CDR1 DFQATT and CDR2 SNEGSKA (reference sequence). The CDR3 sequence is 16 residues long. The DNA for the CDR3 is TGCAGTGCTAGAGACAGCCGGGACAGGGGGGCCTATGGCTACACCTTC. Encoded protein: CSARDSRDRGAYGYTF.

This clonotype has a count of ten or more. CDR3 protein: CASSLAHSGVYNEQFF. CDR3 DNA: TGTGCCAGCAGCTTAGCCCATAGCGGAGTCTACAATGAGCAGTTCTTC. The chain combines TRBV7-2 with TRBJ2-1; a weak D match, TRBD2 (6 bases). CDR3 length equals 16 residues. Germline CDR1 and CDR2: SGHTA and FQGNSA. The germline V and J ends were trimmed by 0 bases and 3 bases, with 12 bases remaining between them.

Only a few counts were recorded for this clonotype. The chain links TRBV10-3 to TRBJ2-7; D not resolved. Trimming pared 4 bases from V and 2 bases from J, leaving 9 bases between. This CDR3 has 13 amino acids. Germline CDR1 reads ENHRY; CDR2 reads SYGVKD. CDR3 region: CAISGVTTYEQYF. For the CDR3, the DNA is TGTGCCATCAGTGGGGTGACGACCTACGAGCAGTACTTC.

The chain uses TRBV29-1 and TRBJ2-3; TRBD1 matches at 8 bases. This CDR3 spans 15 amino acids. CDR1 and CDR2 (germline): SQVTM, ANQGSEA. The junction had 6 bases not matched to a gene; V was cut back by 3 bases and J by 1 base. The CDR3 sequence: CSVEGRGRGTDTQYF. The CDR3, as DNA: TGCAGCGTTGAGGGCAGGGGGCGCGGCACAGATACGCAGTATTTT.

The rearrangement joins TRBV20-1 to TRBJ2-1; TRBD2 aligns across 7 bases. The V gene end was trimmed by 6 bases and the J gene end by 3 bases; junction bases not matched to a gene: 5. This CDR3 has 13 amino acids. Germline V gene data show CDR1 as DFQATT and CDR2 as SNEGSKA (reference sequence). The CDR3 DNA sequence: TGCAGTGCCGACGGACTAGGCTACAATGAGCAGTTCTTC. As protein: CSADGLGYNEQFF.

This chain links TRBV6-5 with TRBJ1-2; maybe TRBD1 (5 bases). Looked up from germline, CDR1 is MNHEY and CDR2 is SVGAGI. Between the trimmed V and J ends, which lost 1 base and 6 bases, there was a span of 15 bases. This CDR3 is built from 15 residues. CDR3 DNA: TGTGCCAGCAGTTACTTACCGGGACCGGGTGATGGCTACACCTTC. As protein: CASSYLPGPGDGYTF.

Only a few counts were recorded for this clonotype. This chain connects TRBV20-1 to TRBJ2-1; D gene ambiguous. CDR1 is DFQATT, CDR2 SNEGSKA, per germline (reference sequence). The CDR3 is made up of 16 amino acids. V lost 0 bases, J lost 8 bases, and 20 bases lay in between. The CDR3, as DNA: TGCAGTGCTAGAGATGGGTCTAGAGGTAAAATGGATGAGCAGTTCTTC. Residues: CSARDGSRGKMDEQFF.

This clonotype was observed at least ten times. The chain recombines TRBV20-1 with TRBJ1-2; D not resolved. This CDR3 has 11 amino acids. With 0 bases removed from V and 5 bases from J, the gap between germline ends came to 4 bases. Germline loops: CDR1 DFQATT, CDR2 SNEGSKA (reference sequence). CDR3: CSARDSYGYTF. CDR3 in DNA: TGCAGTGCTAGAGATAGTTATGGCTACACCTTC.

The CDR3 sequence: CASSWLARNTGELFF. Here the CDR3 DNA reads TGTGCCAGCAGTTGGCTAGCGCGGAACACCGGGGAGCTGTTTTTT. The chain carries TRBV6-2 or TRBV6-3 and TRBJ2-2, with D possibly matching TRBD2 (6 bases). CDR1 is MNHEY and CDR2 is SVGEGT in the germline V gene. The V and J ends lost 4 bases and 1 base respectively, with 10 bases between them. CDR3 size: 15 residues.

The chain joins TRBV28 to TRBJ2-2; tentative D call: TRBD1 (6 bases). This CDR3 region has 17 residues. Trimming shortened V by 3 bases and J by 2 bases, and 16 bases separated the two germline ends. Germline lookup yields CDR1 MDHEN and CDR2 SYDVKM. The CDR3 nucleotides read TGTGCCAGCAGTTTTATACTGGGACACCATAACACCGGGGAGCTGTTTTTT. Its protein product is CASSFILGHHNTGELFF.

A few counts support this clonotype. The V call is TRBV20-1, the J call TRBJ2-1; TRBD2 aligns across 9 bases. Germline values: CDR1 DFQATT, CDR2 SNEGSKA (reference sequence). The length of the CDR3 is 14 residues. Trimming cost V 5 bases and J 6 bases; bases outside gene matches: 8. CDR3 sequence reads: CSAAGGPKVNEQFF. The CDR3 nucleotides read TGCAGTGCTGCGGGGGGGCCTAAAGTCAATGAGCAGTTCTTC.

This clonotype was observed many times. This rearrangement joins TRBV12-3 or TRBV12-4 to TRBJ2-3; D may be TRBD1 (5 bases). The V gene lost 8 bases and the J gene lost 5 bases, with 20 bases spanning the gap. The CDR3 spans 15 residues. As DNA, the CDR3 is TGTGCCAGCGCTATGGAGACAGTTTGGGAAGATACGCAGTATTTT. Encoded protein: CASAMETVWEDTQYF.

The J gene is TRBJ1-1, the V gene TRBV28; no reliable D call. In germline, CDR1 is MDHEN, CDR2 SYDVKM. The CDR3 contains 14 residues. V shed 8 bases and J shed 1 base, with 14 bases lying between them. The CDR3 loop reads CASRNPWGNTEAFF. Written as DNA, the CDR3 is TGTGCCAGCCGCAATCCGTGGGGGAACACTGAAGCTTTCTTT.